This T cell receptor (beta chain) was identified during a study of response to subunit inactivated influenza vaccine. Study-wide results and limits: T cells newly recruited by each seasonal influenza vaccination are few, the authors suggested.

Details on this clonotype: Its antigen remains unidentified.

There are 16 residues in the CDR3. Trimming removed 3 bases from V and 4 bases from J; junction bases left unmatched: 8. Germline-derived CDR1 and CDR2 are SNHLY and FYNNEI. TCRdb re-called the RT-PCR reads through MiXCR, storing one row per CDR3 protein. Among over 150,000 distinct CDR3 sequences listed, approximately 11% were seen once. The chain joins TRBV2 to TRBJ2-5, with 10 bases identical to TRBD2. Material: non-naive T cells sorted from PBMCs, obtained more than 35 days after vaccination. This clonotype originated in a man aged 50-60 years who received an inactivated influenza vaccine. The CDR3 DNA reads TGTGCCAGCAGTGATCCTAGCGGGGGTTGGGGAGAGACCCAGTACTTC. Translated, it gives CASSDPSGGWGETQYF.